This T cell receptor beta chain was found in a study of control samples from healthy donors and cancer patients. Measured with immunoSEQ multiplex PCR; TCRdb has only the in-frame clones, and not every one. The data contain 120,000 to 150,000 clones, less than 95% of them singletons. This TCR derives from a man aged 18 to 30 in good health. The specimen sequenced was blood.

The CDR3 loop reads CASSPAPSGGPDTQYF. In DNA, the CDR3 is TGTGCCAGCTCACCAGCCCCTAGCGGGGGGCCAGATACGCAGTATTTT. The chain carries TRBV18 and TRBJ2-3; TRBD2 matches 11 bases. Germline lookup yields CDR1 KGHSH and CDR2 LQKENI. This CDR3 spans 16 amino acids. J gave up 4 bases and V 2 bases, and 5 bases lay outside the gene matches.